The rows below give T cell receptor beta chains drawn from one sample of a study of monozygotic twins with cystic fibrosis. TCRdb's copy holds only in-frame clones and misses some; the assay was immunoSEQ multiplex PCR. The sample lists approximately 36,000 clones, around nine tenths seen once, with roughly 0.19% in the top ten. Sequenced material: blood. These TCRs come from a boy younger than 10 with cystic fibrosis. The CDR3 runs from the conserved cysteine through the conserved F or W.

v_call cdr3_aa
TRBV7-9 CASSSVPGLSSYEQYF
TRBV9 CASSLGTGADTQYF
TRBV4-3 CASSQPGQTTGELFF
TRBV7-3 CASSLSGGYTEAFF
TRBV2 CASRALVTYNSPLHF
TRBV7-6 CASSSSGGLTDTQYF
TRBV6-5 CASTTPPPGSGEQFF
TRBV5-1 CASSPPGQGGEQYF
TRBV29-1 CSAGRGGNEQFF
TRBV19 CASSIEGRGYTF
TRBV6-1 CASSEFGTSYEQYF
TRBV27 CASSLPSGDEAFF
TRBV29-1 CSVVFVSTDTQYF
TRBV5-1 CASSLVGLAGGAGELFF
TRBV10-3 CAISESGGDEQYF
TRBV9 CASSKTGPLDEQFF
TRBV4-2 CASSRSGTERNIQYF
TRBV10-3 CAISESRGDDEAFF
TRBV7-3 CASSPPPGSGRGEAFF
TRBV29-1 CSVVQSSGANVLTF
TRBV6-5 CASRHSVPASPLHF
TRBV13 CASSFGQEETQYF
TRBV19 CASSIGAGLAYEQFF
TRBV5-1 CASSLAGYTSGANVLTF
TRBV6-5 CASTGSSYEQYF
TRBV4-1 CASSLTTLAGGENEQFF
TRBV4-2 CASSQVRSNNYGYTF
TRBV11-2 CASTPVAGEETQYF